This record covers a single T cell receptor beta chain. Its antigen is not known. The study drew all its donors from Caucasian adults living in Nashville, Tennessee. These data come from a study of shared clonotypes between healthy human individuals. Trimming removed 6 bases from V and 4 bases from J, with 15 bases in between. Germline assignment: CDR1 SQVTM and CDR2 ANQGSEA. The CDR3 is 13 residues long. Here immunoSEQ multiplex PCR was the method, and the copy in TCRdb shows in-frame clones only, minus some. Of 2,500,000 or so clones in the sample, roughly 93% were seen once. Study results and caveats: Researchers sampled only blood; tissue repertoires likely differ. With four donors compared, roughly 5% of naive CD4 clonotypes were shared.

The V and J genes are TRBV29-1 and TRBJ1-2; D might be TRBD1 (6 bases). This clonotype originated in a man between 18 and 35 years old in good health. Some clones in this sample may be carry-over from other donors' samples. Sequencing input: naive CD4+ T cells from PBMCs. The subset here: CD45RA+ positively selected. The CDR3 sequence is CSVSEGQLYGYTF. DNA of the CDR3: TGCAGCGTCTCGGAAGGACAGCTCTATGGCTACACCTTC. Full variable domain (rest looked up from reference TRBV29-1 and TRBJ1-2): SAVISQKPSRDICQRGTSLTIQCQVDSQVTMMFWYRQQPGQSLTLIATANQGSEATYESGFVIDKFPISRPNLTFSTLTVSNMSPEDSSIYLCSVSEGQLYGYTFGSGTRLTVV.